This record looks at one T cell receptor beta chain sequence and its context. The source of the sample is a study of blood T cells in healthy people across ages. The CDR3 loop spans 17 amino acids. J gave up 2 bases and V 1 base, and 11 bases lay outside the gene matches. CDR1 and CDR2 from the germline V gene are LGHNA and YSLEER. Primers used in a second PCR of about 6 to 11 cycles were a sample-barcoded 5' primer and a J-beta primer mix. TCRdb used MiXCR to reprocess the 5' RACE reads, holding one entry per CDR3 protein. The sample includes around 970,000 distinct CDR3 sequences, around 54% of them seen just once.

The genes are TRBV4-3 and TRBJ2-7; the match to TRBD2 covers 7 bases. The sequenced sample was blood. The TCR comes from an older woman in good health. CDR3 in DNA: TGCGCCAGCAGCCAAGGGGCCCGGGACTACCTGACCTACGAGCAGTACTTC. Translated, it gives CASSQGARDYLTYEQYF.